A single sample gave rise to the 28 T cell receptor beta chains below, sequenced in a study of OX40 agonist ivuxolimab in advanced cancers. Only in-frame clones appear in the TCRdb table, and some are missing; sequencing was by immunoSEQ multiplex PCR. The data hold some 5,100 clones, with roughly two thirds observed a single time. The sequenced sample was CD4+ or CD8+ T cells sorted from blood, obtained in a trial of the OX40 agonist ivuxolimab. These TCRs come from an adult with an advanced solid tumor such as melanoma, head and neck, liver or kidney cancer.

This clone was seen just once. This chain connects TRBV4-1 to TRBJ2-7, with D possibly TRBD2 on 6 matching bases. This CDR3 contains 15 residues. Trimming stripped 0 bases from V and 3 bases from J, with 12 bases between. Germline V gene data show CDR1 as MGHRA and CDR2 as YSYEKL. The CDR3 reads CASSQEISGIYEQYF. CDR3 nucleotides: TGCGCCAGCAGCCAAGAAATTAGCGGAATCTACGAGCAGTACTTC.

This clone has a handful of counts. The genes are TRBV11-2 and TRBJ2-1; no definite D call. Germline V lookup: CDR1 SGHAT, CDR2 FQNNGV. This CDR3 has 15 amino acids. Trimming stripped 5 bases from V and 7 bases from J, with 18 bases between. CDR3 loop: CASSLGIEVGNEQFF. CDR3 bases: TGTGCCAGCAGCCTAGGTATTGAGGTGGGAAATGAGCAGTTCTTC.

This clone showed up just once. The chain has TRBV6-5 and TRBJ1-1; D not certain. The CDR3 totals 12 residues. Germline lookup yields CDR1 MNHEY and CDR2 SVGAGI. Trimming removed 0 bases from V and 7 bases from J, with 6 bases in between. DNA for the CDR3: TGTGCCAGCAGTTACTCCGGTTTTGAAGCTTTCTTT. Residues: CASSYSGFEAFF.

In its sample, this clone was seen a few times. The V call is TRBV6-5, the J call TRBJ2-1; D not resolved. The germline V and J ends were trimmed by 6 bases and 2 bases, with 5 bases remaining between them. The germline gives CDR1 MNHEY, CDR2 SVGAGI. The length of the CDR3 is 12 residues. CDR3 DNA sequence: TGTGCCAGCAGCCGCCCCTACAATGAGCAGTTCTTC. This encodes CASSRPYNEQFF.

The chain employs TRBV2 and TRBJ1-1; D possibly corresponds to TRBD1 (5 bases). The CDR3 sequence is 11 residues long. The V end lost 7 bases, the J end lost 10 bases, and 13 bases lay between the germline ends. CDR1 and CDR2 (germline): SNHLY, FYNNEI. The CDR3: CASTGAQGAFF. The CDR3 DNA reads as TGTGCCAGCACGGGCGCCCAGGGAGCTTTCTTT.

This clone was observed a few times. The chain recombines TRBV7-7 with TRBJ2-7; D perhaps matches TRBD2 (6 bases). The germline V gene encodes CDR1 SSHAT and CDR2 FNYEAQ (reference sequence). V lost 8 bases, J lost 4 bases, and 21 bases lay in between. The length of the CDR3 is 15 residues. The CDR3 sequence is CASGNRDWGWYEQYF. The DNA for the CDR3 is TGTGCCAGCGGAAACCGGGACTGGGGTTGGTACGAGCAGTACTTC.

This CDR3 reads CASSSKIRTENTGELFF. In nucleotides, the CDR3 is TGTGCCAGCAGCTCAAAAATCCGGACAGAGAACACCGGGGAGCTGTTTTTT. The V and J genes are TRBV7-2 and TRBJ2-2; a possible D gene is TRBD1 (6 bases). The V end lost 4 bases, the J end lost 1 base, and 16 bases lay between the germline ends. Germline-derived CDR1 and CDR2 are SGHTA and FQGNSA. This CDR3 region has 17 residues.

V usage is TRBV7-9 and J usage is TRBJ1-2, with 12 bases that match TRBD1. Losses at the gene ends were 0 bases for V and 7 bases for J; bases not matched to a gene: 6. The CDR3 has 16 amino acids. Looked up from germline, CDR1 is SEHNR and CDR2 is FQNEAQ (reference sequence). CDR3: CASSLAPGQGAFGYTF. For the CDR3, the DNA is TGTGCCAGCAGCTTAGCTCCGGGACAGGGGGCATTTGGCTACACCTTC. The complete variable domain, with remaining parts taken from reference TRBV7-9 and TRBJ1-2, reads DTGVSQNPRHKITKRGQNVTFRCDPISEHNRLYWYRQTLGQGPEFLTYFQNEAQLEKSRLLSDRFSAERPKGSFSTLEIQRTEQGDSAMYLCASSLAPGQGAFGYTFGSGTRLTVV.

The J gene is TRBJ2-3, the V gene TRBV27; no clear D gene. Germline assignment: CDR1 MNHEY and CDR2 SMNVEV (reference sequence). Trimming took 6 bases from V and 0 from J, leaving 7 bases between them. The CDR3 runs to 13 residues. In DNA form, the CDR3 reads TGTGCCAGCAGCGACGTTAGCACAGATACGCAGTATTTT. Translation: CASSDVSTDTQYF.

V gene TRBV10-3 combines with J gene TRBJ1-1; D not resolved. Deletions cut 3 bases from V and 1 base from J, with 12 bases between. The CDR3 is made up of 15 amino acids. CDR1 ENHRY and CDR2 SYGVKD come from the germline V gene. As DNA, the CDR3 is TGTGCCATCAGTGAACCACTCTCTCCGAACACTGAAGCTTTCTTT. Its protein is CAISEPLSPNTEAFF.

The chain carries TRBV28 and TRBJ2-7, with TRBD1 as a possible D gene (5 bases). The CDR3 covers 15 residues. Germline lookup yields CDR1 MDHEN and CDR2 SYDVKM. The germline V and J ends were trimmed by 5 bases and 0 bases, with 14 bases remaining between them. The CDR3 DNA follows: TGTGCCAGCAGTCCGTCCTGGGGCAGCTCCTACGAGCAGTACTTC. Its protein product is CASSPSWGSSYEQYF.

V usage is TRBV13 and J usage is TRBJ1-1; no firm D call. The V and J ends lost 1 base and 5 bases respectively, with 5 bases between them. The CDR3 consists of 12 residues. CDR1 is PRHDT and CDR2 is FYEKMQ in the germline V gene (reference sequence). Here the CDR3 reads CASSLVFTEAFF. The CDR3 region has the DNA TGTGCCAGCAGCTTAGTTTTTACTGAAGCTTTCTTT.

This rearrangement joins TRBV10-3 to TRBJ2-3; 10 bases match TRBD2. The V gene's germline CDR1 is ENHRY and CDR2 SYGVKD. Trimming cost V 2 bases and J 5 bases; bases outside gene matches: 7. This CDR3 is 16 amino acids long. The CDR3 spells CAISERSGGAKDTQYF. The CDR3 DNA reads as TGTGCCATCAGTGAGAGAAGCGGGGGGGCGAAAGATACGCAGTATTTT.

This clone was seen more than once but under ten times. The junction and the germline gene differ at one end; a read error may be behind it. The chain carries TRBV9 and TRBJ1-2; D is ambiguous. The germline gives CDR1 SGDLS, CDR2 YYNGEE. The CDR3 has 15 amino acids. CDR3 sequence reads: CASKEEELANYGYTF. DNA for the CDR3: TGCGCCAGCAAGGAGGAGGAGTTAGCTAACTATGGCTACACCTTC.

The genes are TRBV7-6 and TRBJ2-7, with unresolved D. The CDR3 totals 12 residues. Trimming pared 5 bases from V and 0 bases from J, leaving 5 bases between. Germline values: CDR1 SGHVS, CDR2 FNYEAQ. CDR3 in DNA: TGTGCCAGCAGCGGAAACTCCTACGAGCAGTACTTC. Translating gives CASSGNSYEQYF.

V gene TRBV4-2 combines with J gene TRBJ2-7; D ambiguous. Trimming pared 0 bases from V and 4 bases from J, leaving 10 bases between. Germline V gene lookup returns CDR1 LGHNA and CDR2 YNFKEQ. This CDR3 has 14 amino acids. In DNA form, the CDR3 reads TGTGCCAGCAGCCAAGAACAGTTAAATTACGAGCAGTACTTC. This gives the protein CASSQEQLNYEQYF.

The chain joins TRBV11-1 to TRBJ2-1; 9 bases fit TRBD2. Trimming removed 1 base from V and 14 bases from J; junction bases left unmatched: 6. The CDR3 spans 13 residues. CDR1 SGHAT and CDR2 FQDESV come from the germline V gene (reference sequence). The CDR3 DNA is TGTGCCAGCAGCTTAGGTAAAGCGGGGGGTGAGTTCTTC. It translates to CASSLGKAGGEFF.

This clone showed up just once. CDR3 sequence (DNA): TGTGCCAGTAGTATAGATCTCGTAACAGCCTACGAGCAGTACTTC. Translating gives CASSIDLVTAYEQYF. The rearrangement links TRBV19 to TRBJ2-7; D is unresolved. The CDR3 loop spans 15 amino acids. The germline V gene has CDR1 LNHDA and CDR2 SQIVND (reference sequence). V lost 0 bases to trimming and J lost 2 bases, with 11 bases between them.

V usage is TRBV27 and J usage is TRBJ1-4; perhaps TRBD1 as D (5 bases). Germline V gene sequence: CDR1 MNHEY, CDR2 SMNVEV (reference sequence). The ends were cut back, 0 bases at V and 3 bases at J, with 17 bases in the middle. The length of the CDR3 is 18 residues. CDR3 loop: CASSLSRDGGVANEKLFF. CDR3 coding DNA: TGTGCCAGCAGTTTATCGAGAGACGGGGGAGTCGCTAATGAAAAACTGTTTTTT.

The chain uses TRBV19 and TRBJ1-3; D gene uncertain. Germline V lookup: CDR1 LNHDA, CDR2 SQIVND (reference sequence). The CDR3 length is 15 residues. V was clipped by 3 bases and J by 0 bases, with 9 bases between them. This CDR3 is CASSISDGSGNTIYF. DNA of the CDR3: TGTGCCAGTAGTATTTCTGACGGCTCTGGAAACACCATATATTTT.

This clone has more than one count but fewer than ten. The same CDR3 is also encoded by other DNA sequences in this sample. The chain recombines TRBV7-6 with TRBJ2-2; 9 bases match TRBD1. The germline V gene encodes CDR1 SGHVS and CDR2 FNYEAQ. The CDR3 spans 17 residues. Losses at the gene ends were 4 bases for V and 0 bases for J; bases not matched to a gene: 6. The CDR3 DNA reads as TGTGCCAGCAGCTATACGGGACAGGGACCGAACACCGGGGAGCTGTTTTTT. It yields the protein CASSYTGQGPNTGELFF.

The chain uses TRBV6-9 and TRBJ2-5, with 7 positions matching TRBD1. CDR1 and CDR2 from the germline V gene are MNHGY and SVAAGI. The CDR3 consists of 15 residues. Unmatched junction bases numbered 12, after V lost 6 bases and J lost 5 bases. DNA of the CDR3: TGTGCCAGCAGCGACAGGGCTGGGCCCCTCGAGACCCAGTACTTC. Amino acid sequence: CASSDRAGPLETQYF.

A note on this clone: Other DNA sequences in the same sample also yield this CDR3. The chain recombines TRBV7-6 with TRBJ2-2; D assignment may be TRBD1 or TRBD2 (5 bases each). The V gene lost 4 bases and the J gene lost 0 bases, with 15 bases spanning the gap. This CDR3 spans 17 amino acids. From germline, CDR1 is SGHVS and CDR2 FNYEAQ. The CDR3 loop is CASSYTGQGPNTGELFF. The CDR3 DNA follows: TGTGCCAGCAGCTATACGGGGCAGGGACCGAACACCGGGGAGCTGTTTTTT.

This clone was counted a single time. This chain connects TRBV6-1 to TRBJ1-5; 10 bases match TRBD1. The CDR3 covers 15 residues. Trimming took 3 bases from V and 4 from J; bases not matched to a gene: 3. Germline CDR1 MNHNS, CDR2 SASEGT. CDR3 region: CASSETGGYNQPQHF. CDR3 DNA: TGTGCCAGCAGTGAGACAGGGGGCTATAATCAGCCCCAGCATTTT.

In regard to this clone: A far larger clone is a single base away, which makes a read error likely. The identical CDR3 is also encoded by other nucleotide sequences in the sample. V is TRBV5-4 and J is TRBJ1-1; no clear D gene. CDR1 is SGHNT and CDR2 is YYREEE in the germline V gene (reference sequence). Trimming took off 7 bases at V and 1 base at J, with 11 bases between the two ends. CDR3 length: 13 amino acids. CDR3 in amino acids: CASASQRNTEAFF. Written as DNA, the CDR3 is TGTGCCAGCGCCTCACAGAGGAACACTGAAGCTTTCTTT.

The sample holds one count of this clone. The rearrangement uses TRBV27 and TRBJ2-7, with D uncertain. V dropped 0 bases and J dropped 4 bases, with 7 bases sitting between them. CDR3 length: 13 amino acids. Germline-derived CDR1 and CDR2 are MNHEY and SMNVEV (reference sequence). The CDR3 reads CASSLSRMYEQYF. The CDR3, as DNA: TGTGCCAGCAGTTTATCCCGGATGTACGAGCAGTACTTC.

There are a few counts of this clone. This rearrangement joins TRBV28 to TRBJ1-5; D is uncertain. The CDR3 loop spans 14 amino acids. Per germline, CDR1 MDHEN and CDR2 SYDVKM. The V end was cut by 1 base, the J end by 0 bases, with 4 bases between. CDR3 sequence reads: CASSLSDSNQPQHF. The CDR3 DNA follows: TGTGCCAGCAGTTTATCTGATAGCAATCAGCCCCAGCATTTT.

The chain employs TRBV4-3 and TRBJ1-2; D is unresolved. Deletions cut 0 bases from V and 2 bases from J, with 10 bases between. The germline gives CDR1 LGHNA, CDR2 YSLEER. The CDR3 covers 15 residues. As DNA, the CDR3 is TGCGCCAGCAGCCAAGACCCAGGCGGAAACTATGGCTACACCTTC. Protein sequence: CASSQDPGGNYGYTF.